This TCR beta chain is drawn from a study of molecular identifiers for immune sequencing clone quantification. Trimming pared 4 bases from V and 2 bases from J, leaving 6 bases between. Germline V CDR1 and CDR2: ENHRY, SYGVKD. CDR3 length: 12 residues. TCRdb fed the PCR reads into MiXCR, producing one record per CDR3 protein. The sample records about 510,000 distinct CDR3 sequences, 20% to 25% being singletons. General study points: For effector cells, clones above 20 RNA copies held over 99% of molecules; for naive cells, under 1%.

This clonotype has a count of ten or more. Its target is not known. This sequence was found in a human donor in good health. Some libraries in this study had Jurkat cell RNA spiked in. The sequencing sample was made of naive CD8+ T cells from blood, with Jurkat cell RNA spiked in. Specified subset: FACS-sorted CD8+CD4-CCR7+CD45RA+ naive T cells. This chain links TRBV10-3 with TRBJ2-7; D is ambiguous. In nucleotides, the CDR3 is TGTGCCATCAGTGGAGAAACCTACGAGCAGTACTTC. Its translation: CAISGETYEQYF.